This entry is about one TCR beta chain. Time point given: newly diagnosed GD, antithyroid drugs for less than 3 months. Isolated PBMC RNA provided the starting material for the TCR library. Construction of TCR beta libraries relied on iRepertoire HTBI primers and on Arm-PCR targeting CDR3 regions. TCRdb reprocessed the multiplex PCR reads with MiXCR, giving one entry per CDR3 protein. This table holds under 800,000 distinct CDR3 sequences, approximately 15% found once. This entry is derived from a study of regulatory T cells in long-lasting Graves disease. The sample also formed part of further work on T cells in Graves' hyperthyroidism and ophthalmopathy.

This TCR was sampled from a woman in her twenties or thirties with Graves disease. Here the sequenced sample was peripheral blood mononuclear cells (PBMCs), taken at new diagnosis, from a patient treated with antithyroid drugs.

The CDR3 nucleotides are TGTGCCAGCAGTTTATCGGCAGTTGGGGGGCGCTCCTATGGCTACACCTTC. This translates into CASSLSAVGGRSYGYTF. The gene calls are TRBV28 and TRBJ1-2; TRBD1 might be the D (6 bases). CDR1 is MDHEN, CDR2 SYDVKM, per germline. Trimming took off 1 base at V and 4 bases at J, with 19 bases between the two ends. This CDR3 comprises 17 residues.